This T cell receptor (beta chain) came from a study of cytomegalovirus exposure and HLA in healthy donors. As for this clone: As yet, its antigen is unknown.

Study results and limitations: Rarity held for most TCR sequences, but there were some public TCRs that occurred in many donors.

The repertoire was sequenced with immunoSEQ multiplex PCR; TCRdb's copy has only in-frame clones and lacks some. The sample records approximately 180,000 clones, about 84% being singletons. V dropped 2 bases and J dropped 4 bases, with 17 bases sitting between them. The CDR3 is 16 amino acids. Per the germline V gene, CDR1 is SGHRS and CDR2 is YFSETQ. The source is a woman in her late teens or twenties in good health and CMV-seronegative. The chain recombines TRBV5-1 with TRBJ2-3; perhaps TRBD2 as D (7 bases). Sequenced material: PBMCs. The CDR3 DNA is TGCGCCAGCAGCTTTGGGGGGGCCGGGCTATCAGATACGCAGTATTTT. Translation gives CASSFGGAGLSDTQYF.